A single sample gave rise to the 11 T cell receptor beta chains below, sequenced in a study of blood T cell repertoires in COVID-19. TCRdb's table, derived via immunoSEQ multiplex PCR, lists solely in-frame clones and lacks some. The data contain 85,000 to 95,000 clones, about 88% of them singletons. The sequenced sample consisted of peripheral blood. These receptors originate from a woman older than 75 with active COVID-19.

The DNA for the CDR3 is TGTGCCAGCAGACCCGGGACAACTCCCGAGGGGGAGCAGTACTTC. Amino acids: CASRPGTTPEGEQYF. This chain joins TRBV28 and TRBJ2-7; perhaps TRBD1 as D (6 bases). Trimming shortened V by 6 bases and J by 7 bases, and 22 bases separated the two germline ends. Germline V gene sequence: CDR1 MDHEN, CDR2 SYDVKM. This CDR3 contains 15 residues.

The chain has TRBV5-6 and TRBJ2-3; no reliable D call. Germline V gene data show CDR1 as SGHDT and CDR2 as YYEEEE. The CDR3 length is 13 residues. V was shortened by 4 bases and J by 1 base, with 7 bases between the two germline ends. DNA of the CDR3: TGTGCCAGCAGCCTAGTAGGCACAGATACGCAGTATTTT. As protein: CASSLVGTDTQYF.

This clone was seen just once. CDR3 coding DNA: TGTGCCAGCAGCTTAGTTCCTAGCGGGAGTTCCCGCTCCTACAATGAGCAGTTCTTC. It yields the protein CASSLVPSGSSRSYNEQFF. This rearrangement joins TRBV7-8 to TRBJ2-1, with TRBD2 identical over 10 bases. Germline trimming cut 1 base from V and 0 bases from J; bases unmatched to any gene: 9. CDR1 is SGHVS, CDR2 FQNEAQ, per germline. CDR3 size: 19 residues. Combining the CDR3 with reference TRBV7-8 and TRBJ2-1 gives the whole variable domain GAGVSQSPRYKVAKRGQDVALRCDPISGHVSLFWYQQALGQGPEFLTYFQNEAQLDKSGLPSDRFFAERPEGSVSTLKIQRTQQEDSAVYLCASSLVPSGSSRSYNEQFFGPGTRLTVL.

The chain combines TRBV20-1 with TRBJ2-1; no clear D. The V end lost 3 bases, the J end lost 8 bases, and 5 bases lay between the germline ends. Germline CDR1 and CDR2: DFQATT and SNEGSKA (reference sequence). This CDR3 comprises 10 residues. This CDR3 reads CSARRHEQFF. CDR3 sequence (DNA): TGCAGTGCTAGGCGTCATGAGCAGTTCTTC.

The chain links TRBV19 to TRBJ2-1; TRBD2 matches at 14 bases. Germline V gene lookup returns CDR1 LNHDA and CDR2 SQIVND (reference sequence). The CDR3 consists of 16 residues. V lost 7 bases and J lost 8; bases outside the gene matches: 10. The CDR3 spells CASKEWSGLAGDEQFF. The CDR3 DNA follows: TGTGCCAGTAAGGAGTGGTCGGGACTAGCGGGAGATGAGCAGTTCTTC.

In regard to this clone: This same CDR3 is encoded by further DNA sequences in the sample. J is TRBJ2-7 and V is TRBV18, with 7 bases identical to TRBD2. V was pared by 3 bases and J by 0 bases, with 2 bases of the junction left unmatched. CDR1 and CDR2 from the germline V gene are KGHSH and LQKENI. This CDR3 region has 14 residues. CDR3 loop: CASSPPGGSYEQYF. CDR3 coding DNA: TGTGCCAGCTCACCTCCGGGGGGCTCCTACGAGCAGTACTTC. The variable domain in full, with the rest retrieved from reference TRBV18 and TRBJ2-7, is NAGVMQNPRHLVRRRGQEARLRCSPMKGHSHVYWYRQLPEEGLKFMVYLQKENIIDESGMPKERFSAEFPKEGPSILRIQQVVRGDSAAYFCASSPPGGSYEQYFGPGTRLTVT.

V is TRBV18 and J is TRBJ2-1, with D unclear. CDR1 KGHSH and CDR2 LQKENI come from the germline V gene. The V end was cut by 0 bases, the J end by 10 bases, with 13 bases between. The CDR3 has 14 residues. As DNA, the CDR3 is TGTGCCAGCTCACCACCCATAACAGACGGAGAGCAGTTCTTC. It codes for CASSPPITDGEQFF.

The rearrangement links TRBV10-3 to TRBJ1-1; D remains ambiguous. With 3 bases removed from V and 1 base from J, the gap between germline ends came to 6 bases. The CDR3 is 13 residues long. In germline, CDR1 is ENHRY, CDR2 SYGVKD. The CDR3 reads CAISDGSNTEAFF. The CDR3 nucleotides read TGTGCCATCAGTGATGGCTCGAACACTGAAGCTTTCTTT.

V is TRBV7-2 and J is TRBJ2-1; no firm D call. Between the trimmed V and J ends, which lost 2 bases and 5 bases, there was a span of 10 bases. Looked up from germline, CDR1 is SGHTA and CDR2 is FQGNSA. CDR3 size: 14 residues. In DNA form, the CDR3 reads TGTGCCAGCAGCTTAATGCGCGGAGACAATGAGCAGTTCTTC. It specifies CASSLMRGDNEQFF. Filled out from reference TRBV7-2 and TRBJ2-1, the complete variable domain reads GAGVSQSPSNKVTEKGKDVELRCDPISGHTALYWYRQSLGQGLEFLIYFQGNSAPDKSGLPSDRFSAERTGGSVSTLTIQRTQQEDSAVYLCASSLMRGDNEQFFGPGTRLTVL.

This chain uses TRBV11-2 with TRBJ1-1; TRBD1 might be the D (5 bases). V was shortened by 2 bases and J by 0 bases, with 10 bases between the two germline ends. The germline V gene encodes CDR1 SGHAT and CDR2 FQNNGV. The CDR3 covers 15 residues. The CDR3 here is CASSLQGGVNTEAFF. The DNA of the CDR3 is TGTGCCAGCAGCTTACAGGGCGGAGTGAACACTGAAGCTTTCTTT.

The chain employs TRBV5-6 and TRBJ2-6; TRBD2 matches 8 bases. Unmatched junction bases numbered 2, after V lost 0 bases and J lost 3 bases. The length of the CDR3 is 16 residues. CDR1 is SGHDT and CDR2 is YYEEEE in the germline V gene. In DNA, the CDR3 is TGTGCCAGCAGCTTGGGACTAGCGAGTGGGGCCAACGTCCTGACTTTC. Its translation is CASSLGLASGANVLTF.